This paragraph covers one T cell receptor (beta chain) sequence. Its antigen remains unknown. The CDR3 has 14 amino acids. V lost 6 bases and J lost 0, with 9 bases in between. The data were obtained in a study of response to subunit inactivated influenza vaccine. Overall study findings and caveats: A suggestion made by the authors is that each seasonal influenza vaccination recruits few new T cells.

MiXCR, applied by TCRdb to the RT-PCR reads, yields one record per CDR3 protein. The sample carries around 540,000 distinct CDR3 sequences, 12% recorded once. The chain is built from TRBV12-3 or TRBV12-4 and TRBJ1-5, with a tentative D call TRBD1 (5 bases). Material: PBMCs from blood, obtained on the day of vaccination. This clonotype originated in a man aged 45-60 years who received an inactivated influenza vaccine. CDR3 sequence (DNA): TGTGCCAGCAGAGCACAGGATAGCAATCAGCCCCAGCATTTT. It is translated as CASRAQDSNQPQHF.